The T cell receptor beta chain under discussion was sequenced for a study of blood T cell repertoires in COVID-19. Method: immunoSEQ multiplex PCR; TCRdb's copy keeps in-frame clones and lacks some. The sample lists approximately 150,000 clones; roughly 81% were seen once. Participants, about 18 to 95 years old, spanned fewer than 30 US areas. Participant-given clinical history determined each cohort assignment. Trimming took off 3 bases at V and 6 bases at J, with 11 bases between the two ends. Germline V gene data show CDR1 as DFQATT and CDR2 as SNEGSKA (reference sequence). The CDR3 spans 12 residues.

The genes are TRBV20-1 and TRBJ1-2, with a possible D match to TRBD1 (5 bases). The source is a woman in her 50s with acute COVID-19. The sequencing input was PBMCs or T cells enriched from blood (not recorded which). The CDR3 nucleotides are TGCAGTGCTAGTGAAGGGGAAAATGGCTACACCTTC. Residues: CSASEGENGYTF.